The TCR beta chain described here comes from a study of beta chain features in type 1 diabetes. Study-level results: All four CD4+ subsets of Type 1 diabetes patients contained TCRB CDR3s that were moderately but significantly shorter. Cells with high TCR expression could be over-represented when cDNA is sequenced.

This clone was counted a single time. As yet, its antigen is unknown. Other nucleotide sequences in the sample specify the same CDR3. TCRB transcripts that were expressed got sequenced, as all of the isolated RNA had been reverse transcribed. Generated by immunoSEQ multiplex PCR, the TCRdb table keeps only in-frame clones and is missing some. The sample consists of 600,000 or so clones, about 14% of them appearing once. V was pared by 6 bases and J by 3 bases, with 11 bases between. Germline CDR1 SNHLY, CDR2 FYNNEI. The CDR3 is 13 residues long. Averaging roughly 0.12 L, one heparinised blood draw came from each individual donor. The authors sorted CD4+ naive, central memory, regulatory and stem cell-like memory cells via CD45RO/CCR7/CD25/CD127/CD95/CD27.

Sequencing was done on a sample of naive CD4+ T cells from blood. The chain joins TRBV2 to TRBJ2-5; D is perhaps TRBD1 (6 bases). This sequence was found in a man aged 18-30 years with type 1 diabetes. Written as DNA, the CDR3 is TGTGCCAGCAGCGGAACAGGGAAAGAGACCCAGTACTTC. Residues: CASSGTGKETQYF.